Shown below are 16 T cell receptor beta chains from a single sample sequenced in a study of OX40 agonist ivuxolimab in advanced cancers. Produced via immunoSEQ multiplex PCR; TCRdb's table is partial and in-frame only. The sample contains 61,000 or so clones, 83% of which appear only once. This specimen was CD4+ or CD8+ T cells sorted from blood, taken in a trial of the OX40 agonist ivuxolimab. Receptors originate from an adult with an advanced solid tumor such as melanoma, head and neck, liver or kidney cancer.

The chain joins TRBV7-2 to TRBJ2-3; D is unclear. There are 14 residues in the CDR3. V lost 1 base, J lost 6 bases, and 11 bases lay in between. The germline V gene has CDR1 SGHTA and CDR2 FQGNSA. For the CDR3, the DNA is TGTGCCAGCAGCTTAGAGGTGGGTCCGGATACGCAGTATTTT. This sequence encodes CASSLEVGPDTQYF. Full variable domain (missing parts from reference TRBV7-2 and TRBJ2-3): GAGVSQSPSNKVTEKGKDVELRCDPISGHTALYWYRQSLGQGLEFLIYFQGNSAPDKSGLPSDRFSAERTGGSVSTLTIQRTQQEDSAVYLCASSLEVGPDTQYFGPGTRLTVL.

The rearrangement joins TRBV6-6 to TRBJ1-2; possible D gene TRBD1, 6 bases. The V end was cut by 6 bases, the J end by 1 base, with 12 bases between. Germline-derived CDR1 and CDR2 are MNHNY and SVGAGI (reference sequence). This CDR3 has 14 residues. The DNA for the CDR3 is TGTGCCAGCAGCCGGACAGACCTTAACTATGGCTACACCTTC. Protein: CASSRTDLNYGYTF.

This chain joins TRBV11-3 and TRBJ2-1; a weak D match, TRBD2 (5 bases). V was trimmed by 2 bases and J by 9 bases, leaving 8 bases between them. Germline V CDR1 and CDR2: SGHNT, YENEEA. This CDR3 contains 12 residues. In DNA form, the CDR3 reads TGTGCCAGCAGCTTAATTAGCGCTGAGCAGTTCTTC. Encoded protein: CASSLISAEQFF.

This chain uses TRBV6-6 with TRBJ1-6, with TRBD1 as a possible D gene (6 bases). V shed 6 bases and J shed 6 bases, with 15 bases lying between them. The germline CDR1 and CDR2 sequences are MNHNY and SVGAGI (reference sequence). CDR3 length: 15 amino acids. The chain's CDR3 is CASSLAGATNSPLHF. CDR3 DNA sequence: TGTGCCAGCAGCCTCGCGGGGGCGACTAATTCACCCCTCCACTTT.

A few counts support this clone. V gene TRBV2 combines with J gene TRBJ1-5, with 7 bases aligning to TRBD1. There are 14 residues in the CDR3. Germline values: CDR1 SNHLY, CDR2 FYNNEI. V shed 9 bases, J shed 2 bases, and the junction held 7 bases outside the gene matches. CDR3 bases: TGTGCCAGTAACAGGGGTTCCGGCAATCAGCCCCAGCATTTT. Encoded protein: CASNRGSGNQPQHF.

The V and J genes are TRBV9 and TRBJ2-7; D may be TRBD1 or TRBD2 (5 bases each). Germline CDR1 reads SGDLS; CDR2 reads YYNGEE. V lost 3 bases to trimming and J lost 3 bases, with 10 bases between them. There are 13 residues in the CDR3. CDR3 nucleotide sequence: TGTGCCAGCAGCGGGGGGACCAACTACGAGCAGTACTTC. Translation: CASSGGTNYEQYF.

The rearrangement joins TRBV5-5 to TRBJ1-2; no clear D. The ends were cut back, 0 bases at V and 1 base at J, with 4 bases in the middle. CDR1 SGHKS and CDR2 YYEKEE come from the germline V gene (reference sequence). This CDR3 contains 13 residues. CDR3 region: CASSLEYNYGYTF. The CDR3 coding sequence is TGTGCCAGCAGCTTGGAGTATAACTATGGCTACACCTTC.

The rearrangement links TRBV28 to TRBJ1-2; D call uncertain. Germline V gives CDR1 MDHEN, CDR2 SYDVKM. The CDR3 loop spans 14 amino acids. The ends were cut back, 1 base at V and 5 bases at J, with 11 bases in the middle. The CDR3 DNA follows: TGTGCCAGCAGTTTATACCGGTCGGAGTATGGCTACACCTTC. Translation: CASSLYRSEYGYTF.

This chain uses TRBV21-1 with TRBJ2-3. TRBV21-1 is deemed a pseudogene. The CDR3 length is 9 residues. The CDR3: CASRGTQYF. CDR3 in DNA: TGTGCCAGCAGGGGTACGCAGTATTTT.

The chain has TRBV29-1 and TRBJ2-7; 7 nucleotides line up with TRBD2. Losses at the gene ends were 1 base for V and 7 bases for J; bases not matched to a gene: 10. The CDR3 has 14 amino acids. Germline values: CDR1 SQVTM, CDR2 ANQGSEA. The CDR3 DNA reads TGCAGCGTTGAAGTAAAGGGAGGGTACAAGGAGCAGTACTTC. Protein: CSVEVKGGYKEQYF.

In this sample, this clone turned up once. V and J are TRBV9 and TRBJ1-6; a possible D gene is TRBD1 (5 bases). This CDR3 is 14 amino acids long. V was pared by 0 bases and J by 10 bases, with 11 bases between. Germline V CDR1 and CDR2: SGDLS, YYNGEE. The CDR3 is CASSVVEGNSPLHF. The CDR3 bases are TGTGCCAGCAGCGTAGTGGAGGGGAACTCACCCCTCCACTTT.

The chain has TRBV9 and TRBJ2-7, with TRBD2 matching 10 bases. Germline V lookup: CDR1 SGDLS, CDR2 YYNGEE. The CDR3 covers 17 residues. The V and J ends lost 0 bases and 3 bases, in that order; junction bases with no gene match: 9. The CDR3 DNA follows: TGTGCCAGCAGCGTAGGGGCTAGCGGGGGATCCTTCTACGAGCAGTACTTC. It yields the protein CASSVGASGGSFYEQYF.

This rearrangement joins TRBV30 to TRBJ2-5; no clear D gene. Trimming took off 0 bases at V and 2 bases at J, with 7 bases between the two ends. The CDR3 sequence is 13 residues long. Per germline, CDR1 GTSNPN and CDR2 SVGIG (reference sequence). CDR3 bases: TGTGCCTGGAGTGTAACCAGACAAGAGACCCAGTACTTC. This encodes CAWSVTRQETQYF.

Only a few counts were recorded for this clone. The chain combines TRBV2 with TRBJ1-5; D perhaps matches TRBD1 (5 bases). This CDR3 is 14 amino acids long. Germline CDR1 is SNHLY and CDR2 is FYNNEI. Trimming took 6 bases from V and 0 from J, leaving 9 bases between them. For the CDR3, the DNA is TGTGCCAGCAGGGGGGACTATAGCAATCAGCCCCAGCATTTT. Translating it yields CASRGDYSNQPQHF.

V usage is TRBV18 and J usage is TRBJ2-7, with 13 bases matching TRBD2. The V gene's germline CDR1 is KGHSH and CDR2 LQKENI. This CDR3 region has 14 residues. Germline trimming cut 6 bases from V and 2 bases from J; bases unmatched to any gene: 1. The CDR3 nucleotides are TGTGCCAGCTCGGGGACTAGCGGGGCCTACGAGCAGTACTTC. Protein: CASSGTSGAYEQYF.

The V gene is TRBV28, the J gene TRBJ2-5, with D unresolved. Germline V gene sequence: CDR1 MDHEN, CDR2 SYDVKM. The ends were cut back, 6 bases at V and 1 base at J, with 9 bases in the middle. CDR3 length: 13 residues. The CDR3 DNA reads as TGTGCCAGCAGCGACATAACCCAAGAGACCCAGTACTTC. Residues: CASSDITQETQYF.